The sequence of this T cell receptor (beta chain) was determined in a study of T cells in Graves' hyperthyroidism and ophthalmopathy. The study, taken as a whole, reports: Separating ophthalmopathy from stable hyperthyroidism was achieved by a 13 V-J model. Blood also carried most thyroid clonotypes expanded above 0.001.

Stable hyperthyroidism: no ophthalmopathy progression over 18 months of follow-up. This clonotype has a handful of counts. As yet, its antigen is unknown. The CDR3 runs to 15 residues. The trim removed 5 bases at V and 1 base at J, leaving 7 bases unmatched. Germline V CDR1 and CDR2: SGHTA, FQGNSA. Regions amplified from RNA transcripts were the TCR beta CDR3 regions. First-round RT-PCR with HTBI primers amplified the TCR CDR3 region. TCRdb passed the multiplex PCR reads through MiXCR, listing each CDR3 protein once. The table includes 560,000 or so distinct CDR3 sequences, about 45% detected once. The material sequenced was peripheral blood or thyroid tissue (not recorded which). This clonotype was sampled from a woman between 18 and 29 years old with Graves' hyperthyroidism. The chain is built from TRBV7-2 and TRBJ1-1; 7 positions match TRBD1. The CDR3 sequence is CASSQDRVRNTEAFF. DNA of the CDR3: TGTGCCAGCAGCCAAGACAGGGTCCGGAACACTGAAGCTTTCTTT.